The 29 T cell receptor beta chains reported below all come from one sample, sequenced in a study of PD-1 blockade in classical Hodgkin lymphoma. Assay used: immunoSEQ multiplex PCR; TCRdb lists only in-frame clones, some missing. Of around 27,000 clones in the sample, 82% were seen once. Each patient's relapse followed autologous stem cell transplantation, and brentuximab vedotin exposure varied. This specimen was peripheral blood mononuclear cells (PBMCs), taken before the second cycle of nivolumab. These receptors were collected from a human donor with classical Hodgkin lymphoma.

The chain couples TRBV7-9 to TRBJ2-6, with D perhaps matching TRBD1 (6 bases). CDR1 is SEHNR, CDR2 FQNEAQ, per germline (reference sequence). Trimming removed 5 bases from V and 0 bases from J, with 14 bases in between. The CDR3 sequence is 17 residues long. The CDR3 loop is CASSQGSSSSGANVLTF. CDR3 sequence (DNA): TGTGCCAGCAGCCAGGGGAGCTCGAGCTCTGGGGCCAACGTCCTGACTTTC.

The CDR3 loop is CASSSTGGGELFF. CDR3 nucleotides: TGTGCCAGCAGTTCAACGGGGGGCGGGGAGCTGTTTTTT. J is TRBJ2-2 and V is TRBV27; 7 bases fit TRBD2. The trim removed 4 bases at V and 7 bases at J, leaving 3 bases unmatched. Germline V gene data show CDR1 as MNHEY and CDR2 as SMNVEV (reference sequence). This CDR3 region has 13 residues.

The V call is TRBV28, the J call TRBJ1-5, with D unresolved. V gave up 7 bases and J gave up 7 bases, with 11 bases separating them. The germline V gene encodes CDR1 MDHEN and CDR2 SYDVKM. This CDR3 has 12 residues. DNA for the CDR3: TGTGCCAGCATGTTAAGAGGGCAGCCCCAGCATTTT. Translation: CASMLRGQPQHF. The complete variable domain, with remaining parts taken from reference TRBV28 and TRBJ1-5, reads DVKVTQSSRYLVKRTGEKVFLECVQDMDHENMFWYRQDPGLGLRLIYFSYDVKMKEKGDIPEGYSVSREKKERFSLILESASTNQTSMYLCASMLRGQPQHFGDGTRLSIL.

The J gene is TRBJ1-4, the V gene TRBV30, with 9 nucleotides matching TRBD1. Germline lookup yields CDR1 GTSNPN and CDR2 SVGIG (reference sequence). This CDR3 is built from 14 residues. V lost 5 bases, J lost 8 bases, and 9 bases stayed unmatched. The DNA of the CDR3 is TGTGCCTGGCTCCGGGACAGGGCTTCGGAAAAACTGTTTTTT. It codes for CAWLRDRASEKLFF.

This clone was picked up a small number of times. The chain recombines TRBV19 with TRBJ1-1; 7 nucleotides line up with TRBD1. With V trimmed by 5 bases and J by 0 bases, 9 bases remained unmatched. Germline CDR1 reads LNHDA; CDR2 reads SQIVND (reference sequence). CDR3 length: 16 residues. CDR3 sequence (DNA): TGTGCCAGTAGTCAAGGGACAGAACTACTGAACACTGAAGCTTTCTTT. Its protein is CASSQGTELLNTEAFF.

The rearrangement links TRBV5-1 to TRBJ1-6; D is ambiguous. CDR3 size: 18 residues. CDR1 SGHRS and CDR2 YFSETQ come from the germline V gene. The V and J ends lost 0 bases and 0 bases respectively, with 13 bases between them. The CDR3 DNA sequence: TGCGCCAGCAGCTTGGTAGGCTGGGCGCGCTCCTATAATTCACCCCTCCACTTT. Translating gives CASSLVGWARSYNSPLHF. Using reference TRBV5-1 and TRBJ1-6 for the parts outside the CDR3, the full variable domain is KAGVTQTPRYLIKTRGQQVTLSCSPISGHRSVSWYQQTPGQGLQFLFEYFSETQRNKGNFPGRFSGRQFSNSRSEMNVSTLELGDSALYLCASSLVGWARSYNSPLHFGNGTRLTVT.

The V call is TRBV7-9, the J call TRBJ1-1; D is uncertain. Trimming took off 5 bases at V and 3 bases at J, with 16 bases between the two ends. The CDR3 extends over 15 amino acids. Germline V lookup: CDR1 SEHNR, CDR2 FQNEAQ (reference sequence). As DNA, the CDR3 is TGTGCCAGCAGCCCCCGGGCCTTAGGAGACACTGAAGCTTTCTTT. Amino acids: CASSPRALGDTEAFF. Using reference TRBV7-9 and TRBJ1-1 for the parts outside the CDR3, the full variable domain is DTGVSQNPRHKITKRGQNVTFRCDPISEHNRLYWYRQTLGQGPEFLTYFQNEAQLEKSRLLSDRFSAERPKGSFSTLEIQRTEQGDSAMYLCASSPRALGDTEAFFGQGTRLTVV.

The gene calls are TRBV29-1 and TRBJ1-2; 10 bases fit TRBD1. The CDR3 loop spans 13 amino acids. Germline V gene sequence: CDR1 SQVTM, CDR2 ANQGSEA. The V gene end was trimmed by 4 bases and the J gene end by 7 bases; junction bases not matched to a gene: 6. The CDR3 DNA is TGCAGCGTTGGAACGACAGGGGGCCGTGGCTACACCTTC. This translates into CSVGTTGGRGYTF.

The chain uses TRBV9 and TRBJ2-5; perhaps TRBD2 as D (6 bases). Per germline, CDR1 SGDLS and CDR2 YYNGEE. This CDR3 region has 14 residues. Trimming pared 5 bases from V and 1 base from J, leaving 12 bases between. Here the CDR3 reads CASRSGGFQETQYF. CDR3 coding DNA: TGTGCCAGCAGGTCAGGAGGGTTCCAAGAGACCCAGTACTTC.

The chain combines TRBV6-1 with TRBJ1-6; no clear D gene. Germline loops: CDR1 MNHNS, CDR2 SASEGT. Trimming left V 4 bases short and J 5 bases short, with 9 bases between. There are 14 residues in the CDR3. The CDR3 nucleotides are TGTGCCAGCAGTGTTACGGTAGATAATTCACCCCTCCACTTT. It specifies CASSVTVDNSPLHF.

The V gene is TRBV4-1, the J gene TRBJ2-5, with TRBD2 matching over 10 bases. CDR3 length equals 17 residues. Trimming took 0 bases from V and 4 from J; bases not matched to a gene: 8. CDR1 and CDR2 from the germline V gene are MGHRA and YSYEKL. CDR3 sequence: CASSQELAGAVRETQYF. The CDR3 DNA reads TGCGCCAGCAGCCAAGAGCTAGCGGGGGCGGTGCGAGAGACCCAGTACTTC.

The chain employs TRBV4-3 and TRBJ1-1, with a tentative D call TRBD1 (6 bases). V lost 4 bases and J lost 0, with 21 bases in between. CDR1 and CDR2 from the germline V gene are LGHNA and YSLEER. The CDR3 contains 18 residues. For the CDR3, the DNA is TGCGCCAGCAGCCGATATAACAGGGACCATCCCATGAACACTGAAGCTTTCTTT. The encoded protein is CASSRYNRDHPMNTEAFF.

The V call is TRBV7-2, the J call TRBJ1-2; D might be TRBD1 (5 bases). The CDR3 totals 17 residues. Trimming stripped 1 base from V and 2 bases from J, with 17 bases between. CDR1 SGHTA and CDR2 FQGNSA come from the germline V gene. The CDR3 nucleotides read TGTGCCAGCAGCTTAGTGTACCAAGAGGGACGGAACTATGGCTACACCTTC. This gives the protein CASSLVYQEGRNYGYTF.

The chain employs TRBV7-9 and TRBJ1-4; no definite D call. This CDR3 comprises 14 residues. The V end was cut by 5 bases, the J end by 0 bases, with 7 bases between. The germline V gene has CDR1 SEHNR and CDR2 FQNEAQ (reference sequence). The CDR3 nucleotides read TGTGCCAGCAGCCATCCTACAACTAATGAAAAACTGTTTTTT. Protein product: CASSHPTTNEKLFF.

Comment on this clone: The junction departs from germline at one end; a sequencing error may be responsible. This chain uses TRBV11-2 with TRBJ1-1; 8 bases fit TRBD1. Germline lookup yields CDR1 SGHAT and CDR2 FQNNGV. The CDR3 has 13 amino acids. Here the CDR3 DNA reads TGCGCCAGCAGCCAGAGGACAGGGAGGGAAGCTTTCTTT. Translation gives CASSQRTGREAFF.

V is TRBV5-4 and J is TRBJ1-4; a possible D gene is TRBD1 (6 bases). The germline V gene has CDR1 SGHNT and CDR2 YYREEE (reference sequence). This CDR3 is built from 15 residues. Trimming stripped 0 bases from V and 7 bases from J, with 13 bases between. Here the CDR3 DNA reads TGTGCCAGCAGCTTGGGGGGCAGGGGTACTGAAAAACTGTTTTTT. Amino acid sequence: CASSLGGRGTEKLFF. The full variable domain, completed using reference TRBV5-4 and TRBJ1-4, is ETGVTQSPTHLIKTRGQQVTLRCSSQSGHNTVSWYQQALGQGPQFIFQYYREEENGRGNFPPRFSGLQFPNYSSELNVNALELDDSALYLCASSLGGRGTEKLFFGSGTQLSVL.

The rearrangement joins TRBV2 to TRBJ1-5; a possible D gene is TRBD1 (5 bases). This CDR3 spans 19 amino acids. CDR1 and CDR2 from the germline V gene are SNHLY and FYNNEI. V was pared by 7 bases and J by 5 bases, with 30 bases between. CDR3 DNA sequence: TGTGCCAGCATAAGGCAGCAGGGTCAAAGACGGGAAGTGGATCAGCCCCAGCATTTT. This codes for CASIRQQGQRREVDQPQHF.

This clone was seen just once. The genes are TRBV5-5 and TRBJ2-3; 11 bases line up with TRBD2. CDR1 is SGHKS and CDR2 is YYEKEE in the germline V gene (reference sequence). The CDR3 has 16 residues. Trimming removed 2 bases from V and 5 bases from J; junction bases left unmatched: 7. Here the CDR3 reads CASSFGLAGGVDTQYF. CDR3 DNA sequence: TGTGCCAGCAGCTTCGGACTAGCGGGCGGGGTAGATACGCAGTATTTT.

The V gene is TRBV5-3, the J gene TRBJ2-7, with 8 bases aligning to TRBD1. TRBV5-3 is known as an ORF, though its function is uncertain. The trim removed 9 bases at V and 4 bases at J, leaving 21 bases unmatched. The CDR3 is made up of 17 amino acids. The CDR3 loop reads CANIQGVCPQREYEQYF. Written as DNA, the CDR3 is TGTGCCAATATACAGGGGGTCTGCCCGCAACGGGAGTACGAGCAGTACTTC.

This clone was recorded only once. J is TRBJ1-1 and V is TRBV27, with unresolved D. With 2 bases removed from V and 1 base from J, the gap between germline ends came to 23 bases. Germline CDR1 MNHEY, CDR2 SMNVEV (reference sequence). This CDR3 region has 19 residues. CDR3: CASSLKAPIQRVRNTEAFF. In nucleotides, the CDR3 is TGTGCCAGCAGTTTAAAGGCCCCGATCCAACGAGTCCGGAACACTGAAGCTTTCTTT.

By frequency in the sample, this clone is medium-sized. The gene calls are TRBV2 and TRBJ2-2; D possibly corresponds to TRBD1 (6 bases). CDR1 is SNHLY, CDR2 FYNNEI, per germline. CDR3 length: 12 residues. V lost 9 bases and J lost 2, with 7 bases in between. CDR3 residues: CARGGNTGELFF. In DNA form, the CDR3 reads TGTGCCAGAGGGGGAAACACCGGGGAGCTGTTTTTT.

The genes are TRBV5-5 and TRBJ2-5, with 9 bases aligning to TRBD2. The V segment lost 4 bases and the J segment 5 bases; nucleotides outside the gene matches: 15. CDR1 and CDR2 (germline): SGHKS, YYEKEE (reference sequence). The CDR3 covers 17 residues. The CDR3 sequence is CASSNGAGGPQSETQYF. CDR3 coding DNA: TGTGCCAGCAGCAACGGGGCGGGGGGGCCCCAAAGTGAGACCCAGTACTTC.

CDR3 bases: TGTGCCAGCAGCTTGTTGTTAGCGGGGAACCAAGAGACCCAGTACTTC. It encodes CASSLLLAGNQETQYF. The V call is TRBV5-4, the J call TRBJ2-5; 8 nucleotides align to TRBD2. V was pared by 1 base and J by 0 bases, with 5 bases of the junction left unmatched. CDR3 length: 16 amino acids. Germline values: CDR1 SGHNT, CDR2 YYREEE (reference sequence).

The V gene is TRBV11-1, the J gene TRBJ2-7; 7 positions agree with TRBD1. The CDR3 is 14 residues long. The germline V gene has CDR1 SGHAT and CDR2 FQDESV (reference sequence). Trimming took 5 bases from V and 2 from J; bases not matched to a gene: 6. The CDR3 sequence is CASSRDRVAYEQYF. Written as DNA, the CDR3 is TGTGCCAGCAGCCGCGACAGGGTAGCCTACGAGCAGTACTTC. The variable domain in full, completed from reference TRBV11-1 and TRBJ2-7, reads EAEVAQSPRYKITEKSQAVAFWCDPISGHATLYWYRQILGQGPELLVQFQDESVVDDSQLPKDRFSAERLKGVDSTLKIQPAELGDSAMYLCASSRDRVAYEQYFGPGTRLTVT.

The CDR3 DNA reads TGTGCCAGCAGTGAACCGCGCCAGGGAACAACTAATGAAAAACTGTTTTTT. This gives the protein CASSEPRQGTTNEKLFF. This sequence joins TRBV2 and TRBJ1-4; perhaps TRBD1 as D (5 bases). The CDR3 totals 17 residues. Germline-derived CDR1 and CDR2 are SNHLY and FYNNEI. V lost 2 bases and J lost 0, with 13 bases in between.

In DNA, the CDR3 is TGTGCCAGCAGTCCCGGGACAGGGGGGTGGGACACTGAAGCTTTCTTT. It yields the protein CASSPGTGGWDTEAFF. The chain couples TRBV28 to TRBJ1-1; 11 positions agree with TRBD1. With V trimmed by 5 bases and J by 3 bases, 8 bases remained unmatched. The germline gives CDR1 MDHEN, CDR2 SYDVKM. The CDR3 has 16 amino acids. Using reference TRBV28 and TRBJ1-1 for the parts outside the CDR3, the full variable domain is DVKVTQSSRYLVKRTGEKVFLECVQDMDHENMFWYRQDPGLGLRLIYFSYDVKMKEKGDIPEGYSVSREKKERFSLILESASTNQTSMYLCASSPGTGGWDTEAFFGQGTRLTVV.

This rearrangement joins TRBV7-2 to TRBJ1-2; D gene ambiguous. The CDR3 has 15 amino acids. V lost 2 bases and J lost 8, with 18 bases in between. Per germline, CDR1 SGHTA and CDR2 FQGNSA. In nucleotides, the CDR3 is TGTGCCAGCAGCTTAACGTTTAAGCTGGCTAAGGGCTACACCTTC. It translates to CASSLTFKLAKGYTF.

The genes are TRBV7-9 and TRBJ1-1; no clear D gene. From germline, CDR1 is SEHNR and CDR2 FQNEAQ (reference sequence). This CDR3 comprises 14 residues. Trimming shortened V by 3 bases and J by 5 bases, and 13 bases separated the two germline ends. CDR3: CASSLVRAGTEAFF. Written as DNA, the CDR3 is TGTGCCAGCAGCTTGGTACGGGCGGGGACTGAAGCTTTCTTT. The entire variable domain, with the rest obtained from reference TRBV7-9 and TRBJ1-1, is as follows: DTGVSQNPRHKITKRGQNVTFRCDPISEHNRLYWYRQTLGQGPEFLTYFQNEAQLEKSRLLSDRFSAERPKGSFSTLEIQRTEQGDSAMYLCASSLVRAGTEAFFGQGTRLTVV.

The chain links TRBV5-4 to TRBJ2-5, with TRBD2 matching over 7 bases. In germline, CDR1 is SGHNT, CDR2 YYREEE (reference sequence). The V segment lost 0 bases and the J segment 5 bases; nucleotides outside the gene matches: 10. CDR3 length equals 16 residues. CDR3 in DNA: TGTGCCAGCAGCTTGGAGGCTAGCGGAGGTTGGGAGACCCAGTACTTC. This encodes CASSLEASGGWETQYF.